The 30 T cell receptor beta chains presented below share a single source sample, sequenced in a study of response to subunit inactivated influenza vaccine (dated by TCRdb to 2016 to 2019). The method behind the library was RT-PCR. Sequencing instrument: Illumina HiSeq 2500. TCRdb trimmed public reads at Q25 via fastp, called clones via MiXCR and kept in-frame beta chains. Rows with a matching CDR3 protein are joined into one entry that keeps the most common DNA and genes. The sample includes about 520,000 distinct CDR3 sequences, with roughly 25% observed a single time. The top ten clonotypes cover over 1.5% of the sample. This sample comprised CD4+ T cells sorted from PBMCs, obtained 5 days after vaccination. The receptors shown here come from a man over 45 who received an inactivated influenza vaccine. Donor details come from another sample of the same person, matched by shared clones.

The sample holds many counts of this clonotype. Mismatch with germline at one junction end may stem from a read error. The DNA for the CDR3 is TGCGCCAGCAGCCAAGATTGGGGAAGCTATGAGAGCCAGTACTTC. It is translated as CASSQDWGSYESQYF. The rearrangement links TRBV4-3 to TRBJ2-5, with D uncertain. This CDR3 is built from 15 residues. Germline V lookup: CDR1 LGHNA, CDR2 YSLEER.

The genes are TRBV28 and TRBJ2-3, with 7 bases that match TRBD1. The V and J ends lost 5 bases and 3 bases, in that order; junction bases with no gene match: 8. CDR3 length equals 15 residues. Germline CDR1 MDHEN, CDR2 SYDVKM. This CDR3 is CASSPDRARTDTQYF. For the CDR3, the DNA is TGTGCCAGCAGTCCCGACAGGGCCAGGACAGATACGCAGTATTTT.

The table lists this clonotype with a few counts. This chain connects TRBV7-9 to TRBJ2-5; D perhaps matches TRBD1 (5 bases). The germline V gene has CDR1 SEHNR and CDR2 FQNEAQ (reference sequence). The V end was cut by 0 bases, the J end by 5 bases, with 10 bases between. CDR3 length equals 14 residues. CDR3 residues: CASSLAAGMETQYF. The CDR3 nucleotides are TGTGCCAGCAGCTTAGCGGCAGGGATGGAGACCCAGTACTTC.

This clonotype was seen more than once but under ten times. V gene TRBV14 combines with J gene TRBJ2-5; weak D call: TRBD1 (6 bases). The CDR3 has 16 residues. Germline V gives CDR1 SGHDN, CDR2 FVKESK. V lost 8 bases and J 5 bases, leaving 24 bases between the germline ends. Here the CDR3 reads CASGEGQRTWWETQYF. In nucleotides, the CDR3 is TGTGCCAGCGGGGAAGGACAGCGAACCTGGTGGGAGACCCAGTACTTC.

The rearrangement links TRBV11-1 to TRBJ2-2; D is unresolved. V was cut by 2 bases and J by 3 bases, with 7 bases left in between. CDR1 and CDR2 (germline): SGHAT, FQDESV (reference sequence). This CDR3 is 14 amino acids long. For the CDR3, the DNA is TGTGCCAGCAGCTTAAGGTCGTACACCGGGGAGCTGTTTTTT. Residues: CASSLRSYTGELFF. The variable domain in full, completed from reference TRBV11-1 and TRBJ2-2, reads EAEVAQSPRYKITEKSQAVAFWCDPISGHATLYWYRQILGQGPELLVQFQDESVVDDSQLPKDRFSAERLKGVDSTLKIQPAELGDSAMYLCASSLRSYTGELFFGEGSRLTVL.

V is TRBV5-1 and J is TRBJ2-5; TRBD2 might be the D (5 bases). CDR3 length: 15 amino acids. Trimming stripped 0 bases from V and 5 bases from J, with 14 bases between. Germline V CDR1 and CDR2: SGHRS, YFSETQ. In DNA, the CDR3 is TGCGCCAGCAGCTTGGCAGCGTCAGGCGGGGAGACCCAGTACTTC. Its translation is CASSLAASGGETQYF.

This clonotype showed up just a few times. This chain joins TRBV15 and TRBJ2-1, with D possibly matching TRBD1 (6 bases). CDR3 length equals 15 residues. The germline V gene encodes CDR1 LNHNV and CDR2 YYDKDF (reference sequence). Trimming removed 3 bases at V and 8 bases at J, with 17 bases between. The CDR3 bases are TGTGCCACCAGCAGCGCGCACCCAAGGGGGTATGAGCAGTTCTTC. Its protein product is CATSSAHPRGYEQFF.

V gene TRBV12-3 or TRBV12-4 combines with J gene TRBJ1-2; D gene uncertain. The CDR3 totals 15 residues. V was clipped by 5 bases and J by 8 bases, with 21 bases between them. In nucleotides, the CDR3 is TGTGCCAGCAGTCCCAGGCGGCTGAATCGTCCGGGCTACACCTTC. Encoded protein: CASSPRRLNRPGYTF.

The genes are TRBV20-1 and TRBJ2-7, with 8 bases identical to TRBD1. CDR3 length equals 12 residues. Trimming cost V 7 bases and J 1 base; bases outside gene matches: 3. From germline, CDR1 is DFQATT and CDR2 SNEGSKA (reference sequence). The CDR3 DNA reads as TGCAGTGGGACAGGGAGGTCCTACGAGCAGTACTTC. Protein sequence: CSGTGRSYEQYF.

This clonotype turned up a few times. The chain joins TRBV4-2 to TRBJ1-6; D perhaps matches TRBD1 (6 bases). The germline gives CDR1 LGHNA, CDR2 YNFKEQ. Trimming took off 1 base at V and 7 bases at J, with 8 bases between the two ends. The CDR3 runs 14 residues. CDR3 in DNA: TGTGCCAGCAGCCAAGGCGGGACAAATTCACCCCTCCACTTT. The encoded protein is CASSQGGTNSPLHF.

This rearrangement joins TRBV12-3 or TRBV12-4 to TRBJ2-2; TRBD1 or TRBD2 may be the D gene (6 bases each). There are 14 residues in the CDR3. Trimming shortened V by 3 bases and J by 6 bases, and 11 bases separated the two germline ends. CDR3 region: CASSLTEGAGELFF. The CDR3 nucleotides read TGTGCCAGCAGTTTGACGGAGGGGGCCGGGGAGCTGTTTTTT.

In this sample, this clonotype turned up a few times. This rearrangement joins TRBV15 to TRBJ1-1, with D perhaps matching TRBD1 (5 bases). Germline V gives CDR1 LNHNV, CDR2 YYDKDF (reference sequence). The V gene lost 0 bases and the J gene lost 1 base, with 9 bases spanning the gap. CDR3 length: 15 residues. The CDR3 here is CATSREKGSNTEAFF. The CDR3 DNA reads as TGTGCCACCAGCAGAGAAAAGGGGTCGAACACTGAAGCTTTCTTT.

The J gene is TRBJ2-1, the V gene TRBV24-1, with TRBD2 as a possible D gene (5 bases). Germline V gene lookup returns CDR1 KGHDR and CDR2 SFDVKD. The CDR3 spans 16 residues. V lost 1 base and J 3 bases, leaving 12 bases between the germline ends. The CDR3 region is CATSDLHGENYNEQFF. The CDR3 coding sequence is TGTGCCACCAGTGATTTACACGGGGAGAACTACAATGAGCAGTTCTTC.

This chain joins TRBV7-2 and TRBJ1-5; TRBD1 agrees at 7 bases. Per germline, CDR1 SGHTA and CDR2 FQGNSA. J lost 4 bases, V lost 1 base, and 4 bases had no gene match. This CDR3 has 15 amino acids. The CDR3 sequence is CASSLGTGPNQPQHF. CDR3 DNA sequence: TGTGCCAGCAGCTTAGGGACAGGTCCTAATCAGCCCCAGCATTTT.

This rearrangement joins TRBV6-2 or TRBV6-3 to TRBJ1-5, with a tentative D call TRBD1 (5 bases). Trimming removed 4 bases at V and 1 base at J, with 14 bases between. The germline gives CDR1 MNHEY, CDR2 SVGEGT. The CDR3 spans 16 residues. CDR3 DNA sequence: TGTGCCAGCAGTTCAGGGCTTCGGTGGAGCAATCAGCCCCAGCATTTT. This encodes CASSSGLRWSNQPQHF.

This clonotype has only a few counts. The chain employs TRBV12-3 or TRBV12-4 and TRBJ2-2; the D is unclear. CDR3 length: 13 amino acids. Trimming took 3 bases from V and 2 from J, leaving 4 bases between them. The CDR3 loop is CASSFINTGELFF. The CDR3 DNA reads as TGTGCCAGCAGTTTCATCAACACCGGGGAGCTGTTTTTT.

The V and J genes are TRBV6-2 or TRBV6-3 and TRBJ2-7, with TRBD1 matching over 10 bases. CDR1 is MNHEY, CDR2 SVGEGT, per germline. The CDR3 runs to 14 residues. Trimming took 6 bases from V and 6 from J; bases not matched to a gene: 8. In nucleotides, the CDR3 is TGTGCCAGCAGCCGGACAGGGGGGCTCCTCGAGCAGTACTTC. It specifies CASSRTGGLLEQYF.

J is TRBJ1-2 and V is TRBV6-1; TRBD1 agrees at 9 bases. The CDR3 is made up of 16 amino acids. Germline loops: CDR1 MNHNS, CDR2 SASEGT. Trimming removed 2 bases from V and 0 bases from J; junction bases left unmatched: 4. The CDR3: CASSEYDRGSNYGYTF. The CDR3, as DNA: TGTGCCAGCAGTGAATATGACAGGGGGTCTAACTATGGCTACACCTTC.

The CDR3 loop reads CASSPVRERFNYGYTF. The CDR3 region has the DNA TGTGCCAGCAGTCCGGTTCGGGAGCGCTTTAACTATGGCTACACCTTC. The chain couples TRBV12-3 or TRBV12-4 to TRBJ1-2, with no clear D. The CDR3 contains 16 residues. Trimming pared 5 bases from V and 1 base from J, leaving 17 bases between.

CDR3 residues: CSVRTSGRSNEQFF. For the CDR3, the DNA is TGCAGCGTCCGTACTAGCGGGAGGTCCAATGAGCAGTTCTTC. This chain connects TRBV29-1 to TRBJ2-1, with TRBD2 matching over 12 bases. The CDR3 extends over 14 amino acids. V gave up 6 bases and J gave up 6 bases; unmatched junction bases: 6. Germline V CDR1 and CDR2: SQVTM, ANQGSEA.

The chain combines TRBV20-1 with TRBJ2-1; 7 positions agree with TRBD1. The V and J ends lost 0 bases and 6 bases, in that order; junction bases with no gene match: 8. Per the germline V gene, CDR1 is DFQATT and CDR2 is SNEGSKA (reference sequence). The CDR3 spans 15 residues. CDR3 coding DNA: TGCAGTGCTAGAGATCTAAACAGGGGTGGCAATGAGCAGTTCTTC. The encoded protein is CSARDLNRGGNEQFF.

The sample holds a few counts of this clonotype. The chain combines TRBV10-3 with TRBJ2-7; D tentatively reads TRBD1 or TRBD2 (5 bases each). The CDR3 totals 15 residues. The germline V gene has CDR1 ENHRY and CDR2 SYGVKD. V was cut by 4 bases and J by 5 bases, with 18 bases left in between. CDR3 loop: CAISAIGAGGDEQYF. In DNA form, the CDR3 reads TGTGCCATCAGTGCAATCGGGGCGGGTGGGGACGAGCAGTACTTC.

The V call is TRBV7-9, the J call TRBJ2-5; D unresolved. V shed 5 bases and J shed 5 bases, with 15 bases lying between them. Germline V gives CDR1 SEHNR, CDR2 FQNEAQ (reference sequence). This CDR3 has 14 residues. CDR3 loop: CASSSIPNFETQYF. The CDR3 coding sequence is TGTGCCAGCAGCAGCATTCCTAACTTTGAGACCCAGTACTTC.

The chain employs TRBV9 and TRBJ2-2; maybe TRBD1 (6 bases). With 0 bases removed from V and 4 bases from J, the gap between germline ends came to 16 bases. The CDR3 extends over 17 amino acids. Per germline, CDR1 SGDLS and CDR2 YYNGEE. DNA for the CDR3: TGTGCCAGCAGCGTAGCTCCACCACAACAGGGCACCGGGGAGCTGTTTTTT. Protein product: CASSVAPPQQGTGELFF.

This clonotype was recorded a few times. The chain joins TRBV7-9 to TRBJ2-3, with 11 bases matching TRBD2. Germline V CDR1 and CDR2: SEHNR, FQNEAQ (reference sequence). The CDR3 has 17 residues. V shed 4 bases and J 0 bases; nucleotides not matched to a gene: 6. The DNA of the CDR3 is TGTGCCAGCAGCTCCCGTAGCGGGGGGGTCAGCACAGATACGCAGTATTTT. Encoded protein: CASSSRSGGVSTDTQYF.

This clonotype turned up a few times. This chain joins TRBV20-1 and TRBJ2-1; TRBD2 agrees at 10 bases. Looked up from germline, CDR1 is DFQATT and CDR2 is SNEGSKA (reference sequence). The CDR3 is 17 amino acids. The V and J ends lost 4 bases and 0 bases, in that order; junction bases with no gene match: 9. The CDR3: CSAKGSGGHSSYNEQFF. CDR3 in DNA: TGCAGTGCTAAAGGTAGCGGGGGGCATAGCTCCTACAATGAGCAGTTCTTC.

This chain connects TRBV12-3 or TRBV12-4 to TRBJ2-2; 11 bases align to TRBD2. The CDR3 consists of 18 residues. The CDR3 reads CTCRPLAGGPTATGELFF. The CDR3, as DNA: TGTACCTGCAGGCCTCTAGCGGGGGGACCGACGGCCACCGGGGAGCTGTTTTTT.

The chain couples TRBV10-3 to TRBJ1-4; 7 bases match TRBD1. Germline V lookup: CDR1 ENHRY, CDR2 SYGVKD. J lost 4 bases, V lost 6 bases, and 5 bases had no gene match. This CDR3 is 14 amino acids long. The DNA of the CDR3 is TGTGCCATCAGGGAGACAGGGAATAATGAAAAACTGTTTTTT. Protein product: CAIRETGNNEKLFF.

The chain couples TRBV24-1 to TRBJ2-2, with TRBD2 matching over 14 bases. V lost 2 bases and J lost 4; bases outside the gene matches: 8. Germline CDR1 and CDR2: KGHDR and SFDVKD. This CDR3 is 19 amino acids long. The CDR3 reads CATSDYPGLAGAFTGELFF. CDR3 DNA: TGTGCCACCAGTGATTATCCGGGACTAGCGGGGGCCTTCACCGGGGAGCTGTTTTTT.

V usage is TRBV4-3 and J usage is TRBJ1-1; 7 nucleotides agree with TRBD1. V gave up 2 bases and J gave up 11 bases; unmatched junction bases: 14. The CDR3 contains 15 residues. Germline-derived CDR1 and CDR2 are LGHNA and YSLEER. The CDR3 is CASSQNSGTASGAFF. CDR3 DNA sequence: TGCGCCAGCAGCCAAAATAGTGGGACAGCCTCAGGGGCTTTCTTT.